What follows are 9 T cell receptor beta chains derived from one specimen sequenced in a study of blood T cell repertoires in COVID-19. Generated by immunoSEQ multiplex PCR, the TCRdb table keeps only in-frame clones and is missing some. Of over 100,000 clones in the sample, about 85% were seen once. Input material: peripheral blood. Receptors were obtained from a man at least 80 years old with acute or convalescent COVID-19.

The J gene is TRBJ2-7, the V gene TRBV7-9, with TRBD1 identical over 8 bases. This CDR3 has 14 amino acids. The germline gives CDR1 SEHNR, CDR2 FQNEAQ (reference sequence). Trimming at V came to 5 bases and at J to 6 bases, leaving 9 bases not matched to a gene. CDR3 protein: CASSLGQGVGEQYF. DNA of the CDR3: TGTGCCAGCAGCCTTGGACAGGGTGTCGGCGAGCAGTACTTC.

The chain employs TRBV11-2 and TRBJ1-1; possible D gene TRBD1, 6 bases. The CDR3 covers 13 residues. Between the trimmed V and J ends, which lost 5 bases and 7 bases, there was a span of 14 bases. Germline-derived CDR1 and CDR2 are SGHAT and FQNNGV. The CDR3 sequence is CASSTTGHGEAFF. As DNA, the CDR3 is TGTGCCAGCAGCACCACAGGGCATGGTGAAGCTTTCTTT. The variable domain in full, with the rest retrieved from reference TRBV11-2 and TRBJ1-1, is EAGVAQSPRYKIIEKRQSVAFWCNPISGHATLYWYQQILGQGPKLLIQFQNNGVVDDSQLPKDRFSAERLKGVDSTLKIQPAKLEDSAVYLCASSTTGHGEAFFGQGTRLTVV.

The chain carries TRBV6-5 and TRBJ1-1; 7 bases align to TRBD1. Trimming removed 8 bases from V and 0 bases from J; junction bases left unmatched: 9. The CDR3 contains 15 residues. Per germline, CDR1 MNHEY and CDR2 SVGAGI. The CDR3 DNA follows: TGTGCCAGCGCGGGACAGCTAACAATGAACACTGAAGCTTTCTTT. Its protein product is CASAGQLTMNTEAFF.

The J gene is TRBJ2-7, the V gene TRBV4-3; TRBD2 matches at 8 bases. The germline V gene has CDR1 LGHNA and CDR2 YSLEER. V lost 0 bases and J lost 0; bases outside the gene matches: 4. CDR3 size: 16 residues. CDR3 loop: CASSQDLAGGSYEQYF. CDR3 nucleotide sequence: TGCGCCAGCAGCCAAGATCTAGCGGGCGGCTCCTACGAGCAGTACTTC.

This chain joins TRBV6-6 and TRBJ1-5, with 7 bases that match TRBD1. CDR3 length: 13 residues. CDR1 and CDR2 (germline): MNHNY, SVGAGI (reference sequence). Trimming at V came to 6 bases and at J to 3 bases, leaving 2 bases not matched to a gene. CDR3 in DNA: TGTGCCAGCAGGGGACAGTCCAATCAGCCCCAGCATTTT. Residues: CASRGQSNQPQHF.

The V and J genes are TRBV7-2 and TRBJ1-5, with 10 nucleotides matching TRBD1. The CDR3 is 16 amino acids. Germline V lookup: CDR1 SGHTA, CDR2 FQGNSA. Trimming at V came to 1 base and at J to 4 bases, leaving 4 bases not matched to a gene. In DNA, the CDR3 is TGTGCCAGCAGCTTAGTGGGGACAGGGGTTAATCAGCCCCAGCATTTT. As protein: CASSLVGTGVNQPQHF.

The gene calls are TRBV29-1 and TRBJ1-2; tentatively, D is TRBD1 (6 bases). The germline V gene encodes CDR1 SQVTM and CDR2 ANQGSEA. The CDR3 covers 14 residues. V dropped 4 bases and J dropped 4 bases, with 16 bases sitting between them. The CDR3 spells CSVVMGAVSYGYTF. The CDR3 DNA is TGCAGCGTTGTGATGGGGGCAGTCAGCTATGGCTACACCTTC.

CDR3 residues: CASSSTGSTGELFF. CDR3 in DNA: TGCGCCAGCAGCTCGACAGGGAGCACCGGGGAGCTGTTTTTT. The rearrangement links TRBV5-1 to TRBJ2-2; 7 positions agree with TRBD1. The CDR3 runs to 14 residues. V was pared by 3 bases and J by 4 bases, with 3 bases of the junction left unmatched. The germline V gene has CDR1 SGHRS and CDR2 YFSETQ.

The chain has TRBV21-1 and TRBJ2-5; the DNA was not used to check the table's D call, TRBD2. TRBV21-1 is a known pseudogene. The CDR3 has 18 residues. The CDR3 region has the DNA TGTGCCAGCCCGCTCGGGGGGCTAGCGGGAGGGCCCGGGGAGACCCAGTACTTC. It encodes CASPLGGLAGGPGETQYF.